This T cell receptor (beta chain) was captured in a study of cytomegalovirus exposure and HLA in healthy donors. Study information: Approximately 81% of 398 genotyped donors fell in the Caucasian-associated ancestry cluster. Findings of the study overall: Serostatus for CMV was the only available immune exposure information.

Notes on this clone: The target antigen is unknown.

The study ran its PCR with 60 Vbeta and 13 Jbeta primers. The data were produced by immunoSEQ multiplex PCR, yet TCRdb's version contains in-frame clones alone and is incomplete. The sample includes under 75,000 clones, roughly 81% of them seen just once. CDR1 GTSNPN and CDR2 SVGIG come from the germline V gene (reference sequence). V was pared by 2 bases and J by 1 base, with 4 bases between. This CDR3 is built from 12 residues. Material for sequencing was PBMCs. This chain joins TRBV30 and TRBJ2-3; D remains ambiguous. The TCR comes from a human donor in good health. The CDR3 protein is CAWSRGTDTQYF. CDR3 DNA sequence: TGTGCCTGGAGTCGTGGCACAGATACGCAGTATTTT. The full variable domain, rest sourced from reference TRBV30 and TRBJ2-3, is SQTIHQWPATLVQPVGSPLSLECTVEGTSNPNLYWYRQAAGRGLQLLFYSVGIGQISSEVPQNLSASRPQDRQFILSSKKLLLSDSGFYLCAWSRGTDTQYFGPGTRLTVL.